This entry features one T cell receptor beta chain sequence. This entry is derived from a study of blood T cell repertoires in COVID-19. Study details: Acute and convalescent COVID-19 samples came from the United States, Italy and Spain.

Living in about two dozen US areas, the participants were between 18 and 89 years of age. Among Cohort 3 donors, those recovered had two negative PCRs, clearance, or symptom resolution. The CDR3 consists of 16 residues. CDR1 is SEHNR, CDR2 FQNEAQ, per germline (reference sequence). The V and J ends lost 4 bases and 2 bases respectively, with 14 bases between them. Methods used by the authors: Reference gene primer amplification in the assay estimated nucleated cell counts. This table comes from immunoSEQ multiplex PCR, and its TCRdb copy is limited to in-frame clones, with some not included. Clone size and the V and J calls come from that table; the DNA yielded D and trimming. The sample shows 170,000 or so clones, roughly 84% of them seen only once.

Sequenced sample: PBMCs or T cells enriched from blood (not recorded which). The chain is built from TRBV7-9 and TRBJ2-2; tentative D call: TRBD1 (6 bases). The TCR sequence derives from a woman in her forties or fifties who had recovered from COVID-19. Written as DNA, the CDR3 is TGTGCCAGCAGCTCCCATGTGGACAGAAACACCGGGGAGCTGTTTTTT. It is translated as CASSSHVDRNTGELFF.